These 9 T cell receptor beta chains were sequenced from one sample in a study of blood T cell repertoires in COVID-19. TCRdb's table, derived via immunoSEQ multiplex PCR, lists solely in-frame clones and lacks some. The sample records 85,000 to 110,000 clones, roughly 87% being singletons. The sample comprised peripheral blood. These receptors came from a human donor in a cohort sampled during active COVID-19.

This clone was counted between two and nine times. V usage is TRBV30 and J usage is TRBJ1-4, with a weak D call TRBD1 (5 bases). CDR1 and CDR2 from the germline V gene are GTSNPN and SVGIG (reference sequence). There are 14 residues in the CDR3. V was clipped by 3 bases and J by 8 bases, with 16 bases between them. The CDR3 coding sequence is TGTGCCTGGAGGCTCCGGGACTGGAACGAAAAACTGTTTTTT. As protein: CAWRLRDWNEKLFF.

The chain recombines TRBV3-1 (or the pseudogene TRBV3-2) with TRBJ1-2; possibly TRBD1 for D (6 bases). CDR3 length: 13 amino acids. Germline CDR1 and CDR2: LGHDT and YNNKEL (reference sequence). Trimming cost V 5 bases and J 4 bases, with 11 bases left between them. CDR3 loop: CASSSDSIYGYTF. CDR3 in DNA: TGTGCCAGCAGCTCGGACAGTATCTATGGCTACACCTTC.

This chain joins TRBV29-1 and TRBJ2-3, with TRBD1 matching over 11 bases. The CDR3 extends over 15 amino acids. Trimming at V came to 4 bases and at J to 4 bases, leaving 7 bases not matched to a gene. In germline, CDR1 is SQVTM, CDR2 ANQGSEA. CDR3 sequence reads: CSVVLSGQGADTQYF. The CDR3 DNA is TGCAGCGTTGTACTATCGGGACAGGGGGCAGATACGCAGTATTTT.

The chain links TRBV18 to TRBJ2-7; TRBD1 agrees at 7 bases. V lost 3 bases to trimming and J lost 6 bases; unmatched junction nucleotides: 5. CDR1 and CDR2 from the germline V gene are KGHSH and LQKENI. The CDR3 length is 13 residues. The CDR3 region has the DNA TGTGCCAGCTCACCTGACAGGGAAGCCGAGCAGTACTTC. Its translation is CASSPDREAEQYF.

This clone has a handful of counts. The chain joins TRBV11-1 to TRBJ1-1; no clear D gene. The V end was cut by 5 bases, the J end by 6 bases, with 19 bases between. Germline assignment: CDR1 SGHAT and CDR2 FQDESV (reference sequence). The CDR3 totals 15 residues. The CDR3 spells CASSLTPDWHAEAFF. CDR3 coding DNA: TGTGCCAGCAGCCTTACCCCGGACTGGCACGCTGAAGCTTTCTTT. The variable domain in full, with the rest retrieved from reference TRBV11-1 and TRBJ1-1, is EAEVAQSPRYKITEKSQAVAFWCDPISGHATLYWYRQILGQGPELLVQFQDESVVDDSQLPKDRFSAERLKGVDSTLKIQPAELGDSAMYLCASSLTPDWHAEAFFGQGTRLTVV.

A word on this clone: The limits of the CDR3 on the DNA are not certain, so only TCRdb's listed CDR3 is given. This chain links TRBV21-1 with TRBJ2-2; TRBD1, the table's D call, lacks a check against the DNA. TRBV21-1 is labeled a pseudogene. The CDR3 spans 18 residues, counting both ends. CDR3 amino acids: CASSKERVGQGNTGELFF.

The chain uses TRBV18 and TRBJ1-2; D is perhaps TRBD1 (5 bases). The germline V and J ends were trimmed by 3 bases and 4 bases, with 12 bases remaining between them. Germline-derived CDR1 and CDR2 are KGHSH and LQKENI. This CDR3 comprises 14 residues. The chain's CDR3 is CASSPREGAYGYTF. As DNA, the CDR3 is TGTGCCAGCTCACCTAGAGAAGGGGCCTATGGCTACACCTTC.

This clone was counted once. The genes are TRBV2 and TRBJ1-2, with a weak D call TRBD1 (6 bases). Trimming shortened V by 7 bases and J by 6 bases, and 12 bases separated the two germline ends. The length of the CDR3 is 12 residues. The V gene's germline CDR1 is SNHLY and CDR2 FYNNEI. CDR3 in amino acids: CASIGGADGYTF. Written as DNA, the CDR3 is TGTGCCAGCATTGGGGGGGCCGATGGCTACACCTTC.

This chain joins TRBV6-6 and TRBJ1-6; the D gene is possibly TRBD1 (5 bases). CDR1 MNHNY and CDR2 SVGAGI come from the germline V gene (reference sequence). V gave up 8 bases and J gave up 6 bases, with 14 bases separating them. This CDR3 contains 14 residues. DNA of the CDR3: TGTGCCAGCGGGAGGGGCTACGGTAATTCACCCCTCCACTTT. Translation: CASGRGYGNSPLHF.